A selection of T cell receptor beta chains follows, all from one sample in a study of T cell responses to AZD1222 COVID-19 vaccine. The table came from immunoSEQ multiplex PCR; TCRdb's copy has only in-frame clones and leaves some out. The data show some 170,000 clones, with just under 90% seen just once and approximately 4.2% held by the top ten. Material: peripheral blood, obtained 28 days after the second dose of the MenACWY control vaccine. These receptors were taken from an adult who received the MenACWY meningococcal vaccine as a control. CDR3s include the opening cysteine and the closing phenylalanine or tryptophan. The order of the fields is D gene, J gene, clone size, V gene, CDR3 DNA, CDR3 protein. D genes are given only for firm matches. Size tells how often a clone was seen (once, few, many) or the class of an expanded clone, and some rows leave it out.

D: .; J: TRBJ2-5; size: .; V: TRBV14; DNA: TGTGCCAGCAGCCAAGATTACAGCTTCCAAGAGACCCAGTACTTC; CDR3: CASSQDYSFQETQYF
D: .; J: TRBJ2-7; size: .; V: TRBV9; DNA: TGTGCCAGCAGCGCACAGATTGGGGACAAGATAGGCGAGCAGTACTTC; CDR3: CASSAQIGDKIGEQYF
D: TRBD1; J: TRBJ2-1; size: .; V: TRBV10-3; DNA: TGTGCCATCAGTGTTCTCCCAGGACAGGCTAGGGACTACAATGAGCAGTTCTTC; CDR3: CAISVLPGQARDYNEQFF
D: TRBD1; J: TRBJ2-1; size: .; V: TRBV3-1/TRBV3-2; DNA: TGTGCCAGCAGCCTCCCCGGGACAGGAAGGGATGAGCAGTTCTTC; CDR3: CASSLPGTGRDEQFF
D: TRBD2; J: TRBJ2-7; size: once; V: TRBV9; DNA: TGTGCCAGCAGCGTAACCTCCGGGACTAGCGGCTACGAGCAGTACTTC; CDR3: CASSVTSGTSGYEQYF
D: .; J: TRBJ1-3; size: .; V: TRBV7-9; DNA: TGTGCCAGCAGCGGCACTACAGGGACCTACATATATTTT; CDR3: CASSGTTGTYIYF
D: .; J: TRBJ1-3; size: .; V: TRBV6-6; DNA: TGTGCCAGCAGTTACCCGGTTGGGGCTGGAGGAAACACCATATATTTT; CDR3: CASSYPVGAGGNTIYF
D: .; J: TRBJ1-1; size: .; V: TRBV10-2; DNA: TGCGCCAGCGTCGACGTCTTGAACACTGAAGCTTTCTTT; CDR3: CASVDVLNTEAFF
D: TRBD1; J: TRBJ2-3; size: .; V: TRBV10-3; DNA: TGTGCCATCAGTTTTTCCGGGACAGCAAACACAGATACGCAGTATTTT; CDR3: CAISFSGTANTDTQYF
D: .; J: TRBJ1-5; size: .; V: TRBV18; DNA: TGTGCCAGCTCACCGGACGGTTATAGCAATCAGCCCCAGCATTTT; CDR3: CASSPDGYSNQPQHF
D: TRBD1; J: TRBJ2-7; size: .; V: TRBV7-9; DNA: TGTGCCAGCAGCTTAGGAGGAAGGGGACAGGGGGCCTACGAGCAGTACTTC; CDR3: CASSLGGRGQGAYEQYF
D: TRBD1; J: TRBJ2-7; size: .; V: TRBV7-9; DNA: TGTGCCAGCAGTATCACAGGGGGCGGCTCCTACACCTACGAGCAGTACTTC; CDR3: CASSITGGGSYTYEQYF
D: .; J: TRBJ1-5; size: .; V: TRBV28; DNA: TGTGCCAGCGAAGGGGGGGCGAATCAGCCCCAGCATTTT; CDR3: CASEGGANQPQHF
D: .; J: TRBJ1-2; size: .; V: TRBV7-2; DNA: TGTGCCAGCAGCTTAAGTTCTGTCGGCTATGGCTACACCTTC; CDR3: CASSLSSVGYGYTF
D: TRBD1; J: TRBJ2-3; size: .; V: TRBV27; DNA: TGTGCCAGCAGTCCAAGGGACAGGGGCACAGATACGCAGTATTTT; CDR3: CASSPRDRGTDTQYF
D: .; J: TRBJ1-1; size: .; V: TRBV4-1; DNA: TGCGCCAGCAGCCAAGGGACAGCCCAGAACACTGAAGCTTTCTTT; CDR3: CASSQGTAQNTEAFF
D: .; J: TRBJ2-5; size: .; V: TRBV10-3; DNA: TGTGCCATCAGTGAGTCCAGACAGCAGCAAGAGACCCAGTACTTC; CDR3: CAISESRQQQETQYF